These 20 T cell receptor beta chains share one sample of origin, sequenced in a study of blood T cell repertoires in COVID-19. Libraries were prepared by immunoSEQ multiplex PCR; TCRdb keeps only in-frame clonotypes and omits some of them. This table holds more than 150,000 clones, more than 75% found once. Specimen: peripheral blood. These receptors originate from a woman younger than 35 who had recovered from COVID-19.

As DNA, the CDR3 is TGCGCCAGCAGCCGGGGGGCTAGCGGTTACAATGAGCAGTTCTTC. It specifies CASSRGASGYNEQFF. The chain joins TRBV5-1 to TRBJ2-1; tentatively, D is TRBD2 (7 bases). V shed 4 bases and J shed 4 bases, with 15 bases lying between them. The CDR3 length is 15 residues. Germline values: CDR1 SGHRS, CDR2 YFSETQ.

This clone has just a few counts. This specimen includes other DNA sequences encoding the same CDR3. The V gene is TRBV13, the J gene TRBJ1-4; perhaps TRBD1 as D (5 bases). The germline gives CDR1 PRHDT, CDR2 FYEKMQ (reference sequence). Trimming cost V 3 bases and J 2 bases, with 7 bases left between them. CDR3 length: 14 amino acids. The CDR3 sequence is CASSFRVTNEKLFF. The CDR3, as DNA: TGTGCCAGCAGCTTCAGGGTTACTAATGAAAAACTGTTTTTT.

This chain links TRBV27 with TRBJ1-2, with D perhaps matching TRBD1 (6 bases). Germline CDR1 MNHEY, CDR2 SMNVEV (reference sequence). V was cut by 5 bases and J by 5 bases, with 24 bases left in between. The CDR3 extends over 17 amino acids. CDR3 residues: CASSATIGDKAGYGYTF. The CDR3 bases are TGTGCCAGCAGTGCCACTATTGGGGACAAGGCAGGATATGGCTACACCTTC.

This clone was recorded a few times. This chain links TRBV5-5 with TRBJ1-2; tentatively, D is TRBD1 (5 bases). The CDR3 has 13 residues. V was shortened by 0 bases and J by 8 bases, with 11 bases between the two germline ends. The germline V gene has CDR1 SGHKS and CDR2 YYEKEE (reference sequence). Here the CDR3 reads CASSLDGGRGYTF. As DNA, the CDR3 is TGTGCCAGCAGCTTGGATGGGGGGAGGGGCTACACCTTC. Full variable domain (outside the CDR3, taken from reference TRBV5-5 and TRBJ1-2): DAGVTQSPTHLIKTRGQQVTLRCSPISGHKSVSWYQQVLGQGPQFIFQYYEKEERGRGNFPDRFSARQFPNYSSELNVNALLLGDSALYLCASSLDGGRGYTFGSGTRLTVV.

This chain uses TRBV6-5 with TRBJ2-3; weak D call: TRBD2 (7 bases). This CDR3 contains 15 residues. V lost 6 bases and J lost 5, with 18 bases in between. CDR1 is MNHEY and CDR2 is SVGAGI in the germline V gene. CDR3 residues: CASSSIEGGGDTQYF. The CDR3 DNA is TGTGCCAGCAGCAGCATTGAGGGGGGGGGAGATACGCAGTATTTT.

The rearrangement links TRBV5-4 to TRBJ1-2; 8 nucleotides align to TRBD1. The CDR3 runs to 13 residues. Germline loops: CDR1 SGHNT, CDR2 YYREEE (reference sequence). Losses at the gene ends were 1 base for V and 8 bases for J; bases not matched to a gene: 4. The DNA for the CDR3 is TGTGCCAGCAGCTTGACAGGGGGACTCGGCTACACCTTC. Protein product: CASSLTGGLGYTF.

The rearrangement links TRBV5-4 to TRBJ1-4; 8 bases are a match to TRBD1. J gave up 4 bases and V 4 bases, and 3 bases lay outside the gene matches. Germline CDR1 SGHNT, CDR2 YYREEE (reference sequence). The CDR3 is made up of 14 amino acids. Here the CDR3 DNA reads TGTGCCAGCAGCCCGGACAGGGATAATGAAAAACTGTTTTTT. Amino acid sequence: CASSPDRDNEKLFF.

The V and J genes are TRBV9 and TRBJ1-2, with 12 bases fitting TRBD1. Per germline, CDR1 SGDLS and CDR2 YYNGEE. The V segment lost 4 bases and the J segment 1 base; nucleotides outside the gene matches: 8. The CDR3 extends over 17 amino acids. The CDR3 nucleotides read TGTGCCAGCAGCTTACCCGGGACAGGGGGCTTTAACTATGGCTACACCTTC. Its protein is CASSLPGTGGFNYGYTF. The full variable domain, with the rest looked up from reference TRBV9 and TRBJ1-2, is DSGVTQTPKHLITATGQRVTLRCSPRSGDLSVYWYQQSLDQGLQFLIQYYNGEERAKGNILERFSAQQFPDLHSELNLSSLELGDSALYFCASSLPGTGGFNYGYTFGSGTRLTVV.

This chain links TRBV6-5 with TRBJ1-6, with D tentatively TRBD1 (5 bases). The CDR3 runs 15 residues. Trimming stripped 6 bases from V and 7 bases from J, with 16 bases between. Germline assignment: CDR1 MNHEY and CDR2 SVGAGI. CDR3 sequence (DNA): TGTGCCAGCAGCTACGGGCAGGGATCAAATTCACCCCTCCACTTT. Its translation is CASSYGQGSNSPLHF.

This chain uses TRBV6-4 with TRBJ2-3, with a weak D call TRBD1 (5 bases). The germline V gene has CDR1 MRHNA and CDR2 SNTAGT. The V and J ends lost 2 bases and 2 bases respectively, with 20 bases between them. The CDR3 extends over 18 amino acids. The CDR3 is CASSDAGLDRLHTDTQYF. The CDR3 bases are TGTGCCAGCAGTGACGCAGGGTTGGACCGTTTACACACAGATACGCAGTATTTT.

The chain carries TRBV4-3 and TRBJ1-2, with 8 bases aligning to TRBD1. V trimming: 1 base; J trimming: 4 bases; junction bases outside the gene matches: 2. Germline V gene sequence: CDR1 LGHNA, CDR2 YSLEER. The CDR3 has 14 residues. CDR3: CASSQADRGYGYTF. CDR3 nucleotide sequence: TGCGCCAGCAGCCAAGCCGACAGGGGCTATGGCTACACCTTC.

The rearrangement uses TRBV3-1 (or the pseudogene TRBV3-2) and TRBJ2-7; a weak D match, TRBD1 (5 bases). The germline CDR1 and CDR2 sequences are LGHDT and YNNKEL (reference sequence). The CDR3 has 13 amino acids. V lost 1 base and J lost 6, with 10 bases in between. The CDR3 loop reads CASSQGSGAEQYF. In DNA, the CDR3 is TGTGCCAGCAGCCAAGGATCTGGGGCCGAGCAGTACTTC.

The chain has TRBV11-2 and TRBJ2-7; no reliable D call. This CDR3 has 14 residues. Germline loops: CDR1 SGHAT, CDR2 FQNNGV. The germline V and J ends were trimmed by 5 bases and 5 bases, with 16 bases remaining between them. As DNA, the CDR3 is TGTGCCAGCAGCCCCGAACCCGACTTGCACGAGCAGTACTTC. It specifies CASSPEPDLHEQYF.

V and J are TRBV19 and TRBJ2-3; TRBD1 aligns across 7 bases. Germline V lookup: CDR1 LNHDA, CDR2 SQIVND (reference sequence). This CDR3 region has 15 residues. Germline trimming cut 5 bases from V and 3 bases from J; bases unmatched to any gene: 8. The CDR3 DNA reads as TGTGCCAGTAGTTCGGTCGACAGGGAAACAGATACGCAGTATTTT. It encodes CASSSVDRETDTQYF.

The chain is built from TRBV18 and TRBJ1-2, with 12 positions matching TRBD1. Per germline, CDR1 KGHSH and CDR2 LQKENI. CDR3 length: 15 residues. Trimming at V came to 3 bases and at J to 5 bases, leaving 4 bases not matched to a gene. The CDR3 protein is CASSPGQGAEYGYTF. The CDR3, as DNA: TGTGCCAGCTCACCGGGACAGGGGGCGGAATATGGCTACACCTTC.

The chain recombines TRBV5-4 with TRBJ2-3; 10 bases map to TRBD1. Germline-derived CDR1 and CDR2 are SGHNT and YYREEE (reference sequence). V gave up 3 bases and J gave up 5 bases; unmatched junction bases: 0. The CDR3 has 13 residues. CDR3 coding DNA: TGTGCCAGCAGCTGGACAGGGGGAGATACGCAGTATTTT. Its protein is CASSWTGGDTQYF.

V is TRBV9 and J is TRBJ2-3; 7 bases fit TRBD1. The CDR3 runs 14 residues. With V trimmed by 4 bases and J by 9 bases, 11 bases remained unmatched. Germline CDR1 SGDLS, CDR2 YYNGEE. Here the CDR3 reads CASSPLPGQKTQYF. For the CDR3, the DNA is TGTGCCAGCAGCCCCCTCCCGGGACAGAAAACGCAGTATTTT.

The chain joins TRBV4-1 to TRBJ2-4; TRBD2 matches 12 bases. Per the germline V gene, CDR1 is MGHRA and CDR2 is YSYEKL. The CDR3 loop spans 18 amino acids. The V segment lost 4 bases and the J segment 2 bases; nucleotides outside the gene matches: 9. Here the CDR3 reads CASSPGLAGLLSKNIQYF. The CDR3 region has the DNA TGCGCCAGCAGCCCCGGACTAGCGGGACTCTTGTCCAAAAACATTCAGTACTTC.

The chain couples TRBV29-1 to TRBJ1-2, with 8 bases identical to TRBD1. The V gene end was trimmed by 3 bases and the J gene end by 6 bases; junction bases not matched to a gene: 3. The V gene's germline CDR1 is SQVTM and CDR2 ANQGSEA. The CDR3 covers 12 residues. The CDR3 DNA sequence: TGCAGCGTTGATCGGACAGGGAATGGCTACACCTTC. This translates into CSVDRTGNGYTF.

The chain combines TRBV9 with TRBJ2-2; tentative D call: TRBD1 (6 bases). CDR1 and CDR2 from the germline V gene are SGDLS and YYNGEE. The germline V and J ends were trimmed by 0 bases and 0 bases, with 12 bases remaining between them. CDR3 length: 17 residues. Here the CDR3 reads CASSVARTVSNTGELFF. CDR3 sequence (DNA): TGTGCCAGCAGCGTAGCTCGGACAGTTTCGAACACCGGGGAGCTGTTTTTT.